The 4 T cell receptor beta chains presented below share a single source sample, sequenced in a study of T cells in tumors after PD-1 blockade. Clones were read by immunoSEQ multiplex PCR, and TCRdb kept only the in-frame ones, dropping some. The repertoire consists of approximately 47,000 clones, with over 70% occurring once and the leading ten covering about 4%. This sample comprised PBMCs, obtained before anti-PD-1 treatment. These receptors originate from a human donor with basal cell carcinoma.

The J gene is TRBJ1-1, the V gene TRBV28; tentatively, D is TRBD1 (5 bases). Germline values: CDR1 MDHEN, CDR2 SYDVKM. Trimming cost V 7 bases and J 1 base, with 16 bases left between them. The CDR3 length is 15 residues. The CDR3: CASNPGIWTNTEAFF. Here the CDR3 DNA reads TGTGCCAGCAACCCAGGGATTTGGACGAACACTGAAGCTTTCTTT. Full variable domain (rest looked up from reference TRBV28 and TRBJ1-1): DVKVTQSSRYLVKRTGEKVFLECVQDMDHENMFWYRQDPGLGLRLIYFSYDVKMKEKGDIPEGYSVSREKKERFSLILESASTNQTSMYLCASNPGIWTNTEAFFGQGTRLTVV.

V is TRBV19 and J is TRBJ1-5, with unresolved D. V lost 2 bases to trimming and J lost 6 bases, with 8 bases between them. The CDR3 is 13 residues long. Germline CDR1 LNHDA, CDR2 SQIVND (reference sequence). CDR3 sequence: CASSIMLSQPQHF. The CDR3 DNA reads TGTGCCAGTAGTATAATGTTAAGTCAGCCCCAGCATTTT.

CDR3 residues: CASSLSSGGRNEQFF. The CDR3 region has the DNA TGTGCCAGCAGCTTATCGAGCGGGGGGCGGAATGAGCAGTTCTTC. The V and J genes are TRBV7-2 and TRBJ2-1, with 9 bases identical to TRBD2. Germline values: CDR1 SGHTA, CDR2 FQGNSA. The CDR3 runs to 15 residues. J gave up 7 bases and V 2 bases, and 6 bases lay outside the gene matches.

This CDR3 is CASSIDLGSYGYTF. The DNA of the CDR3 is TGTGCCAGTAGTATCGATCTGGGAAGCTATGGCTACACCTTC. The V and J genes are TRBV19 and TRBJ1-2; D gene ambiguous. The CDR3 extends over 14 amino acids. The V end lost 3 bases, the J end lost 4 bases, and 12 bases lay between the germline ends. CDR1 LNHDA and CDR2 SQIVND come from the germline V gene (reference sequence). The full variable domain, completed using reference TRBV19 and TRBJ1-2, is DGGITQSPKYLFRKEGQNVTLSCEQNLNHDAMYWYRQDPGQGLRLIYYSQIVNDFQKGDIAEGYSVSREKKESFPLTVTSAQKNPTAFYLCASSIDLGSYGYTFGSGTRLTVV.